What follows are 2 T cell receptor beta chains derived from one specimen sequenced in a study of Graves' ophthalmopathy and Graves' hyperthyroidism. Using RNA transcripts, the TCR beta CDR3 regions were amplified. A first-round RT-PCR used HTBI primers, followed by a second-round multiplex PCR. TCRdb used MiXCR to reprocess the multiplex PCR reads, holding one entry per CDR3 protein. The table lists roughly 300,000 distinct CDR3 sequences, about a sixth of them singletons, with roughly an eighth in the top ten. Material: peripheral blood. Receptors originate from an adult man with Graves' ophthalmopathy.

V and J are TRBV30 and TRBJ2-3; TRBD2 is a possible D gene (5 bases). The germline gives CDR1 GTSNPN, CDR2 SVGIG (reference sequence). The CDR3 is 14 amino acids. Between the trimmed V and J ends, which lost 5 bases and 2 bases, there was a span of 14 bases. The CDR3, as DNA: TGTGCCTGGGCTTTCGGAGGTACCACAGATACGCAGTATTTT. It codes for CAWAFGGTTDTQYF.

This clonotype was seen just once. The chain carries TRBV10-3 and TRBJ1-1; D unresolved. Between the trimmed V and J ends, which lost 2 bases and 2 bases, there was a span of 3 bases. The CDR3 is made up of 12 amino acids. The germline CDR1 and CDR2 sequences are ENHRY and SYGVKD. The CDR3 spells CAISEPNTEAFF. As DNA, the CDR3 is TGTGCCATCAGTGAGCCAAACACTGAAGCTTTCTTT.